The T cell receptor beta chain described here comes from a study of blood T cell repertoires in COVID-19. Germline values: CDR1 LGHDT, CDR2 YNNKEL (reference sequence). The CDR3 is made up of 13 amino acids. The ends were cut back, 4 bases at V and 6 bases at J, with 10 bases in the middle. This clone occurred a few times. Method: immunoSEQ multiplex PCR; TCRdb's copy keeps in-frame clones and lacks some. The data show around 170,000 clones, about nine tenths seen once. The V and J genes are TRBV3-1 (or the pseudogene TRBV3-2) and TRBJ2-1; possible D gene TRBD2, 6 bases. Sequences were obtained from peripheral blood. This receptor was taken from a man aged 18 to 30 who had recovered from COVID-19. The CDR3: CASSRDFGNEQFF. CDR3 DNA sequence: TGTGCCAGCAGCCGGGACTTCGGCAATGAGCAGTTCTTC.